Below are 24 T cell receptor beta chains sequenced from a single sample in a study of T cell repertoires in cytomegalovirus infection. A single record per CDR3 protein comes from TCRdb applying MiXCR to the reads. This sample has roughly 500,000 distinct CDR3 sequences, with 30% to 40% found just once. The antigens of these receptors remain unknown. Specimen: cultured PBMCs, collected from culture after CMV antigen stimulation. The receptors here all came from a human donor in good health (CMV status not recorded). Some clones in this sample may be carry-over from other donors' samples.

The V and J genes are TRBV4-1 and TRBJ1-2; D unresolved. The V end lost 5 bases, the J end lost 1 base, and 8 bases lay between the germline ends. The CDR3 extends over 13 amino acids. CDR1 MGHRA and CDR2 YSYEKL come from the germline V gene. The CDR3, as DNA: TGCGCCAGCAGCTCAGCGGTTAACTATGGCTACACCTTC. Translated, it gives CASSSAVNYGYTF.

Only a few counts were recorded for this clonotype. This chain connects TRBV4-3 to TRBJ2-3, with D tentatively TRBD1 (6 bases). This CDR3 has 16 residues. The V end was cut by 4 bases, the J end by 2 bases, with 16 bases between. The germline CDR1 and CDR2 sequences are LGHNA and YSLEER. DNA for the CDR3: TGCGCCAGCAGCCCGGAAGGGGGTAGCGACACAGATACGCAGTATTTT. Translated: CASSPEGGSDTDTQYF.

This clonotype was counted only a few times. This chain joins TRBV5-4 and TRBJ1-5; 7 nucleotides line up with TRBD1. V shed 3 bases, J shed 7 bases, and the junction held 7 bases outside the gene matches. This CDR3 contains 14 residues. Germline CDR1 and CDR2: SGHNT and YYREEE (reference sequence). The CDR3 protein is CASSSHLTGQPQHF. The CDR3 bases are TGTGCCAGCAGCTCTCACTTGACAGGGCAGCCCCAGCATTTT. Together with reference TRBV5-4 and TRBJ1-5, the CDR3 gives the full variable domain: ETGVTQSPTHLIKTRGQQVTLRCSSQSGHNTVSWYQQALGQGPQFIFQYYREEENGRGNFPPRFSGLQFPNYSSELNVNALELDDSALYLCASSSHLTGQPQHFGDGTRLSIL.

This clonotype was seen only a few times. The gene calls are TRBV7-9 and TRBJ2-1, with TRBD2 matching 12 bases. This CDR3 region has 20 residues. V was clipped by 5 bases and J by 4 bases; unmatched bases: 18. CDR1 and CDR2 from the germline V gene are SEHNR and FQNEAQ (reference sequence). CDR3 DNA sequence: TGTGCCAGCAGCCCGCATTCCTCTAGCGGGAGGGCCGCAATTTACAATGAGCAGTTCTTC. It specifies CASSPHSSSGRAAIYNEQFF.

This clonotype appeared a few times. The chain employs TRBV29-1 and TRBJ2-3, with 10 bases identical to TRBD2. CDR1 SQVTM and CDR2 ANQGSEA come from the germline V gene. Germline trimming cut 4 bases from V and 6 bases from J; bases unmatched to any gene: 7. The CDR3 has 14 residues. The CDR3 protein is CSVARAGGADTQYF. DNA for the CDR3: TGCAGCGTTGCCAGAGCGGGAGGGGCGGATACGCAGTATTTT.

The V call is TRBV18, the J call TRBJ2-2; unclear D gene. Looked up from germline, CDR1 is KGHSH and CDR2 is LQKENI. This CDR3 has 13 amino acids. V was shortened by 2 bases and J by 7 bases, with 8 bases between the two germline ends. The CDR3 region has the DNA TGTGCCAGCTCACCAGTACTGGACGGGGAGCTGTTTTTT. This encodes CASSPVLDGELFF. Based on the CDR3 plus reference TRBV18 and TRBJ2-2, the full variable domain is NAGVMQNPRHLVRRRGQEARLRCSPMKGHSHVYWYRQLPEEGLKFMVYLQKENIIDESGMPKERFSAEFPKEGPSILRIQQVVRGDSAAYFCASSPVLDGELFFGEGSRLTVL.

Note on this clonotype: A junction end diverges from the germline sequence, so it may reflect a read error. This rearrangement joins TRBV7-6 to TRBJ2-5; D unresolved. The CDR3 is 12 amino acids. From germline, CDR1 is SGHVS and CDR2 FNYEAQ. The CDR3 bases are TGTGCTAGCAGCTTAGACCGTGGGACCCAGTACTTC. Its protein is CASSLDRGTQYF.

The V and J genes are TRBV7-6 and TRBJ1-3, with 8 bases identical to TRBD1. CDR1 is SGHVS, CDR2 FNYEAQ, per germline. The CDR3 has 12 amino acids. V gave up 4 bases and J gave up 13 bases; unmatched junction bases: 6. CDR3 DNA sequence: TGTGCCAGCAGCTCCGTTGGACAGGGAATATATTTT. Its protein is CASSSVGQGIYF.

This clonotype showed up just a few times. The rearrangement links TRBV4-2 to TRBJ2-7; the D is unclear. CDR3 length: 15 amino acids. Trimming stripped 0 bases from V and 0 bases from J, with 9 bases between. CDR1 LGHNA and CDR2 YNFKEQ come from the germline V gene. The CDR3 loop reads CASSQELGGSYEQYF. In DNA, the CDR3 is TGTGCCAGCAGCCAAGAATTGGGCGGCTCCTACGAGCAGTACTTC.

This clonotype has just a few counts. The V gene is TRBV19, the J gene TRBJ2-3, with D perhaps being TRBD1 or TRBD2 (5 bases each). The CDR3 covers 14 residues. Trimming removed 7 bases from V and 3 bases from J, with 14 bases in between. The germline CDR1 and CDR2 sequences are LNHDA and SQIVND (reference sequence). In nucleotides, the CDR3 is TGTGCCAGTACGTCCGGGGACCGGACAGATACGCAGTATTTT. Translating it yields CASTSGDRTDTQYF.

The gene calls are TRBV12-3 or TRBV12-4 and TRBJ2-5, with D perhaps TRBD1 (6 bases). The CDR3 runs to 14 residues. V was clipped by 0 bases and J by 4 bases, with 9 bases between them. In DNA, the CDR3 is TGTGCCAGCAGTTTAGCCAGGACAGCAGAGACCCAGTACTTC. This sequence encodes CASSLARTAETQYF.

This clonotype has more than one count but fewer than ten. The rearrangement links TRBV12-3 or TRBV12-4 to TRBJ1-5; 7 positions match TRBD1. The trim removed 1 base at V and 7 bases at J, leaving 7 bases unmatched. The CDR3 is 15 amino acids. In nucleotides, the CDR3 is TGTGCCAGCAGTTTAGGCCAGGGGGGGTTACAGCCCCAGCATTTT. This codes for CASSLGQGGLQPQHF.

The V call is TRBV7-2, the J call TRBJ2-5; 7 nucleotides agree with TRBD1. This CDR3 is 14 amino acids long. Germline lookup yields CDR1 SGHTA and CDR2 FQGNSA. The trim removed 5 bases at V and 5 bases at J, leaving 8 bases unmatched. The CDR3 sequence: CASSRGDRAETQYF. CDR3 nucleotides: TGTGCCAGCAGCAGAGGCGACAGGGCTGAGACCCAGTACTTC.

The V call is TRBV4-1, the J call TRBJ2-7; possible D gene TRBD2, 5 bases. V shed 4 bases and J shed 3 bases, with 10 bases lying between them. CDR3 size: 13 residues. CDR1 is MGHRA, CDR2 YSYEKL, per germline. CDR3 residues: CASSPREFYEQYF. CDR3 in DNA: TGCGCCAGCAGCCCCCGGGAATTCTACGAGCAGTACTTC.

The J gene is TRBJ2-2, the V gene TRBV5-4; maybe TRBD2 (6 bases). CDR1 SGHNT and CDR2 YYREEE come from the germline V gene (reference sequence). Deletions cut 2 bases from V and 2 bases from J, with 13 bases between. The CDR3 has 16 residues. CDR3 coding DNA: TGTGCCAGCAGCTTAGGTTCTGCGGGAAACACCGGGGAGCTGTTTTTT. It is translated as CASSLGSAGNTGELFF.

About this clonotype: A read error is possible here, since a much larger clone lies one base away. The chain has TRBV7-2 and TRBJ2-5, with a weak D call TRBD2 (6 bases). CDR1 is SGHTA and CDR2 is FQGNSA in the germline V gene. CDR3 length equals 16 residues. Between the trimmed V and J ends, which lost 5 bases and 9 bases, there was a span of 25 bases. CDR3 in DNA: TGTGCCAGCAGCGCTATAGCGGAAGGGCCCAAAGGGGCCCAGTACTTC. Amino acid sequence: CASSAIAEGPKGAQYF.

The genes are TRBV5-6 and TRBJ2-3; TRBD1 matches 7 bases. V was pared by 4 bases and J by 2 bases, with 13 bases of the junction left unmatched. The germline V gene encodes CDR1 SGHDT and CDR2 YYEEEE. The CDR3 runs to 17 residues. The CDR3 DNA is TGTGCCAGCAGCCACTTAAAGACAGGGACCATCACAGATACGCAGTATTTT. Its translation is CASSHLKTGTITDTQYF.

V is TRBV7-2 and J is TRBJ2-3; D call uncertain. Trimming stripped 5 bases from V and 4 bases from J, with 16 bases between. The germline V gene encodes CDR1 SGHTA and CDR2 FQGNSA. This CDR3 has 15 residues. This chain's CDR3 is CASSAEVGYADTQYF. The CDR3 bases are TGTGCCAGCAGCGCGGAAGTGGGGTACGCAGATACGCAGTATTTT. Full variable domain (missing parts from reference TRBV7-2 and TRBJ2-3): GAGVSQSPSNKVTEKGKDVELRCDPISGHTALYWYRQSLGQGLEFLIYFQGNSAPDKSGLPSDRFSAERTGGSVSTLTIQRTQQEDSAVYLCASSAEVGYADTQYFGPGTRLTVL.

The V gene is TRBV6-2 or TRBV6-3, the J gene TRBJ2-3; no firm D call. Germline values: CDR1 MNHEY, CDR2 SVGEGT. V was pared by 6 bases and J by 0 bases, with 13 bases between. The CDR3 length is 15 residues. CDR3: CASSSPPSSTDTQYF. Written as DNA, the CDR3 is TGTGCCAGCAGCTCCCCCCCCTCTAGCACAGATACGCAGTATTTT.

The V and J genes are TRBV27 and TRBJ2-3, with a possible D match to TRBD2 (7 bases). This CDR3 region has 16 residues. Looked up from germline, CDR1 is MNHEY and CDR2 is SMNVEV (reference sequence). V lost 5 bases, J lost 2 bases, and 17 bases lay in between. CDR3: CASSPLGGAFTDTQYF. For the CDR3, the DNA is TGTGCCAGCAGTCCATTAGGGGGGGCCTTCACAGATACGCAGTATTTT.

V is TRBV6-1 and J is TRBJ2-7, with D perhaps matching TRBD1 (6 bases). The germline V gene encodes CDR1 MNHNS and CDR2 SASEGT. Trimming left V 5 bases short and J 5 bases short, with 22 bases between. This CDR3 contains 16 residues. The CDR3: CASSSARLQGVDEQYF. The CDR3, as DNA: TGTGCCAGCAGTTCCGCACGCTTACAGGGAGTCGACGAGCAGTACTTC.

This clonotype was picked up a small number of times. The gene calls are TRBV5-6 and TRBJ2-5; 7 positions agree with TRBD2. J gave up 5 bases and V 5 bases, and 15 bases lay outside the gene matches. Per germline, CDR1 SGHDT and CDR2 YYEEEE. The CDR3 consists of 16 residues. CDR3 sequence reads: CASRPHGRGSPETQYF. CDR3 DNA sequence: TGTGCCAGCAGGCCCCACGGCCGCGGGAGTCCGGAGACCCAGTACTTC.

The table lists this clonotype with a few counts. The chain uses TRBV7-8 and TRBJ2-7; 9 positions match TRBD1. The CDR3 is made up of 14 amino acids. J was trimmed by 3 bases and V by 5 bases; bases with no gene match: 5. Looked up from germline, CDR1 is SGHVS and CDR2 is FQNEAQ. DNA of the CDR3: TGTGCCAGCAGCCCACGACAGGGGGGCTACGAGCAGTACGTC. Translation gives CASSPRQGGYEQYV.

CDR3 protein: CASSLQGDAPEAFF. The CDR3 DNA is TGTGCCAGCAGTTTGCAGGGGGATGCCCCTGAAGCTTTCTTT. The V and J genes are TRBV28 and TRBJ1-1; TRBD1 agrees at 7 bases. Germline V gene sequence: CDR1 MDHEN, CDR2 SYDVKM. V shed 3 bases and J 6 bases; nucleotides not matched to a gene: 7. This CDR3 is 14 amino acids long.